The present TCR beta chain was sequenced within a study of cytomegalovirus exposure and HLA in healthy donors. Across the study: The Caucasian-associated ancestry cluster held less than 85% of roughly 370 genotyped donors. Study-wide points: In vitro work confirmed that a few CMV-associated chains recognize CMV antigens.

It was with 60 Vbeta and 13 Jbeta primers that the PCR ran. TCRdb keeps only in-frame clones here, not all; method: immunoSEQ multiplex PCR. Recorded for this sample: 100,000 to 150,000 clones. Details on this clone: Its antigen is unidentified.

This CDR3 comprises 15 residues. V was pared by 8 bases and J by 2 bases, with 19 bases between. Germline CDR1 is PRHDT and CDR2 is FYEKMQ (reference sequence). The material sequenced was PBMCs. The chain is built from TRBV13 and TRBJ2-7; TRBD2 is a possible D gene (7 bases). The receptor was isolated from a man in his forties or fifties in good health and CMV-seronegative. The CDR3 region is CASSWGARETYEQYF. CDR3 in DNA: TGTGCCAGCTCCTGGGGGGCGCGGGAGACCTACGAGCAGTACTTC.